Described below is a single T cell receptor beta chain sequence and its context. Its target is unknown. These data are taken from a study of response to subunit inactivated influenza vaccine. CDR3 length: 14 residues. The V segment lost 4 bases and the J segment 6 bases; nucleotides outside the gene matches: 5. Germline CDR1 is MGHDK and CDR2 is SYGVNS. Study-level findings and limits: New T cells are recruited in small numbers by each seasonal influenza vaccination, according to the authors' suggestion.

Using its own MiXCR run on the RT-PCR reads, TCRdb lists one record per CDR3 protein. Here the sample spans 800,000 or so distinct CDR3 sequences, approximately 22% being singletons. This rearrangement joins TRBV25-1 to TRBJ1-5; 8 bases line up with TRBD1. The specimen was PBMCs from blood, collected approximately 5 days after vaccination. The clonotype originates from a man aged 45-65 years who received an inactivated influenza vaccine. The CDR3 DNA is TGTGCCAGCAGTGCGACAGGGGCAGGTCAGCCCCAGCATTTT. This encodes CASSATGAGQPQHF.